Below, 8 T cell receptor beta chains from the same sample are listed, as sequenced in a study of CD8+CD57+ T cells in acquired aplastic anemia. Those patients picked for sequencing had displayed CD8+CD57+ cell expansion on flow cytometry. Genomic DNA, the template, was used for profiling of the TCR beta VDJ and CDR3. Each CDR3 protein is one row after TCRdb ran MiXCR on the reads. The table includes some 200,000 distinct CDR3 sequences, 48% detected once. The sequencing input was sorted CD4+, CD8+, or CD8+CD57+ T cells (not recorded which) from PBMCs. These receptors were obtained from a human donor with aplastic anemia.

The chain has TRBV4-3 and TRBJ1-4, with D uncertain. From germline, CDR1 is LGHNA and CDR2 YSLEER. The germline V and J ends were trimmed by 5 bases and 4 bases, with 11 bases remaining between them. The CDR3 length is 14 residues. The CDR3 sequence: CASSVAAYNEKLFF. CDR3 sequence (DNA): TGCGCCAGCAGCGTCGCGGCTTATAATGAAAAACTGTTTTTT.

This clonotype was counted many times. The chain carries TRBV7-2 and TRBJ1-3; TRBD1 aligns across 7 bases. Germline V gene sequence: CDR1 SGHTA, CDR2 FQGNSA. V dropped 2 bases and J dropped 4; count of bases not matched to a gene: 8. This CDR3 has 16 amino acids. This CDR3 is CASSLQGRGIGNTIYF. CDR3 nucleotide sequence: TGTGCCAGCAGCTTACAGGGCAGGGGGATCGGAAACACCATATATTTT.

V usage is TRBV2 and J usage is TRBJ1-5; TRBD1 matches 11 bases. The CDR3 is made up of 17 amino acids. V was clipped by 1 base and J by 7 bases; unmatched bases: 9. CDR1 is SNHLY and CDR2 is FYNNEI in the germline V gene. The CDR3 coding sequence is TGTGCCAGCAGTGAAGTCGGACAGGGGGCGCGTGAGCAGCCCCAGCATTTT. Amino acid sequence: CASSEVGQGAREQPQHF.

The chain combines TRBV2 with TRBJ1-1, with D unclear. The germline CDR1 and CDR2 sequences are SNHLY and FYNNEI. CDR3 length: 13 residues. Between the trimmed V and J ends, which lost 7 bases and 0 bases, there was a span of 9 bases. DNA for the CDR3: TGTGCCAGCATTCTAGGGATGAACACTGAAGCTTTCTTT. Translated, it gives CASILGMNTEAFF.

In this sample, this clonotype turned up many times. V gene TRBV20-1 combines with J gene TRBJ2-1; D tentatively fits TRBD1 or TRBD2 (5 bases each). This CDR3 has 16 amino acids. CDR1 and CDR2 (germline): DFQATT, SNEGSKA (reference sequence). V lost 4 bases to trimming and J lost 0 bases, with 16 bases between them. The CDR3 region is CSATEPGPGSYNEQFF. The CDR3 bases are TGCAGTGCTACTGAACCGGGACCCGGCTCCTACAATGAGCAGTTCTTC.

The CDR3 protein is CASRDSYNSPLHF. The CDR3 DNA follows: TGTGCCAGCAGGGACAGTTATAATTCACCCCTCCACTTT. This sequence joins TRBV2 and TRBJ1-6; D might be TRBD1 (6 bases). The CDR3 covers 13 residues. Germline CDR1 is SNHLY and CDR2 is FYNNEI. V was cut by 6 bases and J by 4 bases, with 7 bases left in between. The whole variable domain, remainder taken from reference TRBV2 and TRBJ1-6, is EPEVTQTPSHQVTQMGQEVILRCVPISNHLYFYWYRQILGQKVEFLVSFYNNEISEKSEIFDDQFSVERPDGSNFTLKIRSTKLEDSAMYFCASRDSYNSPLHFGNGTRLTVT.

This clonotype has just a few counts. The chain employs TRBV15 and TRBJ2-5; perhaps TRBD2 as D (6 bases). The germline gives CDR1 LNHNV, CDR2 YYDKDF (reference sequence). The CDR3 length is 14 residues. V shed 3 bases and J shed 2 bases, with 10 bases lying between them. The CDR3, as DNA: TGTGCCACCAGCAGGGATCGGGGGCAAGAGACCCAGTACTTC. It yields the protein CATSRDRGQETQYF.

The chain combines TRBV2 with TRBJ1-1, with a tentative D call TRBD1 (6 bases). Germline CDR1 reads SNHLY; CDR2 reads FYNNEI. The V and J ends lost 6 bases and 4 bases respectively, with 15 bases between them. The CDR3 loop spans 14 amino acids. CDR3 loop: CASRNNRVVTEAFF. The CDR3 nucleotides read TGTGCCAGCAGGAACAACAGGGTGGTCACTGAAGCTTTCTTT.